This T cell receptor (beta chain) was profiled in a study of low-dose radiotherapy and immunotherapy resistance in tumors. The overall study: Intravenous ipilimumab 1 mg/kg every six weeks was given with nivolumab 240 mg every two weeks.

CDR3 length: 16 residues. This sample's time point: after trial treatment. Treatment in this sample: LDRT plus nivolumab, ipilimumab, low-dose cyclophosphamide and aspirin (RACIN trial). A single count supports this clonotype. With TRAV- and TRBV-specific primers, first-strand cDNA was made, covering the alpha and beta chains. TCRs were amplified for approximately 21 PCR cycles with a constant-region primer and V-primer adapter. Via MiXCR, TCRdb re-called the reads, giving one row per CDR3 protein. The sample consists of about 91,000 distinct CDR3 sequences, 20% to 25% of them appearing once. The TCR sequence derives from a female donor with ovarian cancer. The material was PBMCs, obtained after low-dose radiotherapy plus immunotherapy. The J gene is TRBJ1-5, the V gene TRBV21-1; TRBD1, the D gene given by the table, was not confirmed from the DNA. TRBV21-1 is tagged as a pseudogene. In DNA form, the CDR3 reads TGTGCCAGCAGCAAAGGTTCAGGGTGGAACAATCAGCCCCAGCATTTT. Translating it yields CASSKGSGWNNQPQHF.